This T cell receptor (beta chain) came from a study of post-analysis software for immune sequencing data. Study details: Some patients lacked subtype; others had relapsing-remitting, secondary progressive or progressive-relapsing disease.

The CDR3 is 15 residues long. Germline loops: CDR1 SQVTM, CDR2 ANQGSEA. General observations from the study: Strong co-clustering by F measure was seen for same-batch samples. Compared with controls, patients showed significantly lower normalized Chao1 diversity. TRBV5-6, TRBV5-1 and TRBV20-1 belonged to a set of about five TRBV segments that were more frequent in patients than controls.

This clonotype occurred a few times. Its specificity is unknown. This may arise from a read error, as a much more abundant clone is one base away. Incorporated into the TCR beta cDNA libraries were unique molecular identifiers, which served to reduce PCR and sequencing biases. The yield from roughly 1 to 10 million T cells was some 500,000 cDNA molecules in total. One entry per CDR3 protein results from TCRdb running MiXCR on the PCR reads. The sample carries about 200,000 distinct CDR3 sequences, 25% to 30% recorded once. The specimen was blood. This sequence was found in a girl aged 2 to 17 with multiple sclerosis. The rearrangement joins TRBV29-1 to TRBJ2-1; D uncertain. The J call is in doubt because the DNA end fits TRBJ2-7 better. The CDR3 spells CSVRERVLSYNEQYF. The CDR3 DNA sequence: TGCAGCGTCCGAGAGCGCGTCCTCTCCTACAATGAGCAGTACTTC.